This T cell receptor beta chain is drawn from a study of OX40 agonist ivuxolimab in advanced cancers. Study-wide points: Dosing at 0.1 to 3.0 mg/kg was accompanied by clonal expansion of CD4+ and CD8+ blood T cells by week 6.

The assay was immunoSEQ multiplex PCR, and TCRdb's table has in-frame clones only and misses some. The sample lists around 140,000 clones; about nine tenths were seen once. This clone was detected only once. Antigen: not known. The identical CDR3 is also encoded by other nucleotide sequences in the sample. The clonotype originates from an adult with an advanced solid tumor such as melanoma, head and neck, liver or kidney cancer. The material sequenced was CD4+ or CD8+ T cells sorted from blood, taken in a trial of the OX40 agonist ivuxolimab.

This CDR3 reads CASSLERGSYNEQFF. CDR3 sequence (DNA): TGTGCCAGCAGCTTAGAGCGGGGTTCCTACAATGAGCAGTTCTTC. The chain joins TRBV7-8 to TRBJ2-1, with TRBD2 matching 7 bases. Germline V gene lookup returns CDR1 SGHVS and CDR2 FQNEAQ. The CDR3 loop spans 15 amino acids. Trimming at V came to 1 base and at J to 1 base, leaving 1 base not matched to a gene.